A selection of T cell receptor beta chains follows, all from one sample in a study of shared clonotypes between healthy human individuals. Sequencing was performed with immunoSEQ multiplex PCR; in TCRdb, only in-frame clones are kept and a portion is missing. The sample has over a million clones; 65% to 80% are singletons. Sequenced material: memory CD4+ T cells sorted from blood. These receptors all come from a man aged 18-30 years in good health. Both conserved end residues are part of each CDR3. A D gene is named only where the DNA matches it firmly. The listing skips clone size in some rows; elsewhere it reads once, few, many or a size class.

V gene: TRBV5-5; J gene: TRBJ1-4; clone size: NA; D gene: NA; CDR3 protein: CASSWDNEKLFF; CDR3 DNA: TGTGCCAGCAGCTGGGACAATGAAAAACTGTTTTTT
V gene: TRBV7-9; J gene: TRBJ2-7; clone size: once; D gene: NA; CDR3 protein: CASSLNPAYEQYF; CDR3 DNA: TGTGCCAGCAGCTTAAACCCAGCCTACGAGCAGTACTTC
V gene: TRBV5-5; J gene: TRBJ2-3; clone size: NA; D gene: TRBD2; CDR3 protein: CASSLAPGLAGVNSDTQYF; CDR3 DNA: TGTGCCAGCAGCTTGGCCCCCGGACTAGCGGGGGTCAACTCAGATACGCAGTATTTT
V gene: TRBV9; J gene: TRBJ2-2; clone size: NA; D gene: TRBD1; CDR3 protein: CASSVGTGTGELFF; CDR3 DNA: TGTGCCAGCAGCGTAGGGACAGGGACCGGGGAGCTGTTTTTT
V gene: TRBV9; J gene: TRBJ2-7; clone size: NA; D gene: NA; CDR3 protein: CASSPTGYEQYF; CDR3 DNA: TGTGCCAGCAGCCCCACCGGGTACGAGCAGTACTTC
V gene: TRBV19; J gene: TRBJ2-5; clone size: NA; D gene: NA; CDR3 protein: CASSPGGGGETQYF; CDR3 DNA: TGTGCCAGTAGCCCCGGAGGGGGTGGTGAGACCCAGTACTTC
V gene: TRBV15; J gene: TRBJ2-5; clone size: NA; D gene: TRBD1; CDR3 protein: CATSGEGLGTGGRETQYF; CDR3 DNA: TGTGCCACCAGCGGGGAGGGCCTAGGGACAGGGGGCCGGGAGACCCAGTACTTC
V gene: TRBV6-5; J gene: TRBJ1-5; clone size: NA; D gene: TRBD1; CDR3 protein: CASSWDSSRQPQHF; CDR3 DNA: TGTGCCAGCAGTTGGGACAGCTCACGGCAGCCCCAGCATTTT
V gene: TRBV6-1; J gene: TRBJ2-7; clone size: NA; D gene: NA; CDR3 protein: CASSDSYEQYF; CDR3 DNA: TGTGCCAGCAGTGACAGCTACGAGCAGTACTTC
V gene: TRBV6-5; J gene: TRBJ1-2; clone size: NA; D gene: NA; CDR3 protein: CASSYGREANYGYTF; CDR3 DNA: TGTGCCAGCAGTTACGGCAGGGAAGCTAACTATGGCTACACCTTC
V gene: TRBV19; J gene: TRBJ1-5; clone size: NA; D gene: TRBD1; CDR3 protein: CASSSRKQGALSNQPQHF; CDR3 DNA: TGTGCCAGTAGTTCCAGGAAGCAGGGGGCACTTAGCAATCAGCCCCAGCATTTT
V gene: TRBV5-1; J gene: TRBJ2-2; clone size: NA; D gene: NA; CDR3 protein: CASSLWAKGNTGELFF; CDR3 DNA: TGCGCCAGCAGCTTGTGGGCCAAGGGTAACACCGGGGAGCTGTTTTTT
V gene: TRBV19; J gene: TRBJ1-1; clone size: NA; D gene: NA; CDR3 protein: CASSWREGGNTEAFF; CDR3 DNA: TGTGCCAGTAGCTGGCGGGAGGGCGGGAACACTGAAGCTTTCTTT
V gene: TRBV6-5; J gene: TRBJ2-7; clone size: NA; D gene: NA; CDR3 protein: CASSPSRRENKQYF; CDR3 DNA: TGTGCCAGCAGTCCCAGTAGGCGAGAAAATAAGCAGTACTTC
V gene: TRBV19; J gene: TRBJ2-6; clone size: NA; D gene: TRBD1; CDR3 protein: CASSRGQGGSGANVLTF; CDR3 DNA: TGTGCCAGTAGTAGGGGACAGGGGGGATCTGGGGCCAACGTCCTGACTTTC
V gene: TRBV18; J gene: TRBJ1-1; clone size: NA; D gene: TRBD1; CDR3 protein: CASSQTGGRTEAFF; CDR3 DNA: TGTGCCAGCTCACAGACAGGGGGGCGTACTGAAGCTTTCTTT
V gene: TRBV27; J gene: TRBJ2-3; clone size: NA; D gene: NA; CDR3 protein: CASSFGARTDTQYF; CDR3 DNA: TGTGCCAGCAGTTTTGGTGCACGCACAGATACGCAGTATTTT
V gene: TRBV6-5; J gene: TRBJ2-7; clone size: NA; D gene: TRBD2; CDR3 protein: CASSGTSGSHEQYF; CDR3 DNA: TGTGCCAGCAGCGGGACTAGCGGGAGTCACGAGCAGTACTTC
V gene: TRBV10-3; J gene: TRBJ2-6; clone size: few; D gene: NA; CDR3 protein: CAISGGGHSGANVLTF; CDR3 DNA: TGTGCCATCAGTGGGGGAGGACACTCTGGGGCCAACGTCCTGACTTTC